This T cell receptor beta chain appears in the sequencing data of a study of blood T cells in healthy people across ages. Study-wide results and caveats: Researchers said unsorted PBMCs prevented a conclusive naive versus antigen-experienced comparison.

This clonotype has a handful of counts. Its target is unknown. The donors, all healthy, were Caucasians living in Russia, aged roughly 6 to 100. Combining a sample-barcoded 5' primer with a J-beta primer mix, a second PCR ran for roughly 7 to 11 cycles. Every molecule of cDNA carried a tag from a template-switch adaptor with 12 random nucleotides. TCRdb fed the 5' RACE reads into MiXCR, producing one record per CDR3 protein. The sample has hundreds of thousands of distinct CDR3 sequences; 49% are singletons. The CDR3 consists of 13 residues. Trimming removed 6 bases from V and 4 bases from J, with 13 bases in between. Germline-derived CDR1 and CDR2 are DFQATT and SNEGSKA (reference sequence).

Sample: blood. This chain joins TRBV20-1 and TRBJ2-1, with D perhaps given as TRBD1 or TRBD2 (5 bases each). The clonotype was recovered from a woman aged 60-75 years in good health. CDR3 sequence reads: CSARQTTYNEQFF. In nucleotides, the CDR3 is TGCAGTGCGAGACAGACTACATACAATGAGCAGTTCTTC.